This TCR beta chain was recovered during a study of molecular identifiers for immune sequencing clone quantification (dated by TCRdb to between 2018 and 2020). Regarding the study in general: For a replicate experiment, the RNA from either 20,000 or 100,000 naive CD8 T cells was divided into five aliquots, and four of those aliquots went on to sequencing. The study was a methods study using CD8 T cells to benchmark molecular-identifier clustering-based TCR repertoire sequencing (MIDCIRS) and TCR RNA copy counting. The paper as a whole reports these results and caveats: Identical TCR molecules sharing a barcode could cause highly expanded clone sizes to be underestimated. When barcode sub-clustering was left out, chimeric consensus sequences inflated TCR diversity, with chimeras reaching as high as 47%. Spiked-in Jurkat TCR RNA equal to a single cell's worth was reported to be detectable even within 1,100,000 naive CD8 T cells. Naive libraries contained spiked-in Jurkat TCR RNA (more than 9 copies' worth), which is not part of the donor repertoire. Around 2.8 recovered TCR RNA copies per cell were obtained by modeling, versus approximately 10 by digital PCR, implying a capture efficiency of about 30%. In CMV-specific effector cells, over 99% of molecules were held by clones above 20 RNA copies, whereas under 1% of molecules were held by such clones in naive cells.

Of note for this clonotype: This receptor's antigen is unknown. No conserved phenylalanine or tryptophan is present at the end of the CDR3, so a read error is the likely explanation.

Libraries of naive CD8 T cells were generated from roughly 18,000 to 920,000 sorted cells, with 10%, 30% or 50% of the purified RNA used. Naive CD8 T cells were FACS-sorted as CD8+CD4-CCR7+CD45RA+ on a BD FACSAria II into RLT Plus buffer. Detection sensitivity was tested by spiking Jurkat RNA equal to some 11 TCR copies' worth into samples containing 20,000-1,000,000 naive CD8 T cells. Enrichment of CD8 T cells was performed with RosetteSep CD8+ T Cell Enrichment Cocktail and Ficoll-Paque, after which ACK red cell lysis was carried out. Library preparation was by PCR. The instrument was a NextSeq 500. Preparation of bulk TCR libraries followed a previously described approach, with the TCR primers listed in Table S5. Total RNA was purified with the Qiagen AllPrep DNA/RNA kit. Before analysis, reads from multiple sequencing runs of one library were combined. Processing in the source paper ran as follows. Reads were retained only if an exact TCR constant sequence was present, and the retained reads were trimmed to 150 nt and grouped according to their 12-nt molecular barcodes. Within each barcode group, reads were sub-clustered at a 15% Levenshtein threshold, and quality-weighted consensus sequences were built per RNA molecule. Non-functional sequences were filtered out, along with any lower-count sequence sitting one edit away from another sequence. On the basis of fitting two negative binomial distributions, barcode sub-clusters with fewer than 20% of the maximum read count were discarded. Through fastp at Q25 and MiXCR, TCRdb rebuilt clones from the public reads, retaining in-frame beta chains. For every CDR3 protein sequence, its rows merge into one entry that carries the most common genes and DNA. These V and J calls originate from TCRdb's pipeline instead of the authors' own analysis. The sample table records over 550,000 distinct CDR3 sequences; around 25% of these occur just once. The ten largest account for 0.78% of the sample.

Sequencing was performed on naive CD8+ T cells from blood, with Jurkat cell RNA spiked in. This sample's cell subset or site label indicates: FACS-sorted CD8+CD4-CCR7+CD45RA+ naive T cells. The TCR comes from a human donor in good health. Some libraries in this study had Jurkat cell RNA spiked in.

CDR3 loop: CASSVVGGPPDTQYL. The bases read TGTGCCAGCAGCGTAGTGGGGGGGCCGCCAGATACGCAGTATCTT. The rearrangement joined TRBV9 to TRBJ2-3, with a tentative D gene TRBD2 over 7 matching bases. Trimming at the junction amounts to 0 bases on V and 4 bases on J, and the germline ends lie 12 bases apart. The CDR3 has 15 amino acids, counting both end residues. The read is trimmed to its CDR3 DNA, 45 bases read in frame from base 1. Taken from the germline V gene, the CDR1 and CDR2 loops are SGDLS and YYNGEE.